The clone carrying this TCR beta chain was picked up one time. The antigen is not known. This record comes from a study of cytomegalovirus exposure and HLA in healthy donors. Those who donated were healthy bone marrow donors. Findings of the study overall: CMV serostatus was the only immune exposure information that was available. An analysis done earlier found most TCR beta V segments productive about 90% or about 30% of the time.

13 Jbeta primers and 60 Vbeta primers were used for the PCR. The repertoire was sequenced with immunoSEQ multiplex PCR; TCRdb's copy has only in-frame clones and lacks some. The table lists around 100,000 clones, roughly four fifths of them singletons, with 13% to 15% in the top ten. Germline-derived CDR1 and CDR2 are MGHRA and YSYEKL. This CDR3 has 18 amino acids. The V end was cut by 4 bases, the J end by 0 bases, with 19 bases between. The rearrangement joins TRBV4-1 to TRBJ2-1, with a possible D match to TRBD2 (5 bases). The clonotype comes from a male donor in good health and CMV-seropositive. Sequences were obtained from PBMCs. In DNA, the CDR3 is TGCGCCAGCAGCCCCCCCGAAGGCATCGCGGGCTCCTACAATGAGCAGTTCTTC. It yields the protein CASSPPEGIAGSYNEQFF.